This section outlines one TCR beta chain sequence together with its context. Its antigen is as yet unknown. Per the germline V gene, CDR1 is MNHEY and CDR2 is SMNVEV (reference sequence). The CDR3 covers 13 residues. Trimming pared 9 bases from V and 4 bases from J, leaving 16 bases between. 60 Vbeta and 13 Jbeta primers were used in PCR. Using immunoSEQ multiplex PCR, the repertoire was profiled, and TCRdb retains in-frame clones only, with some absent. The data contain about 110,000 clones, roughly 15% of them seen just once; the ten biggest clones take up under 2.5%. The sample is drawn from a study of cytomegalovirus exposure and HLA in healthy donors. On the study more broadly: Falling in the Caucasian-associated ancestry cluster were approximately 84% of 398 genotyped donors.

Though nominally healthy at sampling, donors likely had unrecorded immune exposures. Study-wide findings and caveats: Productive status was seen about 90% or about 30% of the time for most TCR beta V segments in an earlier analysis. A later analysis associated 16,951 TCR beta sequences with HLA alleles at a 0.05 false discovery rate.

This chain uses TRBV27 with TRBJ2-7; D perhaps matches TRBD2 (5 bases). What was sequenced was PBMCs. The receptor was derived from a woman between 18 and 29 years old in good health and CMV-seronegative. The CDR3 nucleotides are TGTGCCAGTTCCACGTTGGGAGTTTACGAGCAGTACTTC. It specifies CASSTLGVYEQYF.